Below, 30 T cell receptor beta chains from the same sample are listed, as sequenced in a study of sequential checkpoint blockade in melanoma. Specified treatment: randomized to nivolumab then ipilimumab (arm A) or the reverse (arm B). Only in-frame clones appear in the TCRdb table, and some are missing; sequencing was by immunoSEQ multiplex PCR. Among about 10,000 clones listed, around 78% were seen once. The sample in question was CD8+ T cells sorted from blood (inferred from file names), obtained from a patient given nivolumab and ipilimumab in sequence. The receptors come from a human donor with melanoma.

J is TRBJ1-1 and V is TRBV25-1; D is undetermined. CDR3 length equals 13 residues. Germline CDR1 MGHDK, CDR2 SYGVNS. Trimming cost V 2 bases and J 5 bases, with 9 bases left between them. For the CDR3, the DNA is TGTGCCAGCAGTGAACAAAGCTGGACTGAAGCTTTCTTT. Translating gives CASSEQSWTEAFF.

This chain links TRBV7-9 with TRBJ1-4; D is possibly TRBD1 (5 bases). CDR1 is SEHNR and CDR2 is FQNEAQ in the germline V gene (reference sequence). The CDR3 is 12 residues long. Trimming took 4 bases from V and 7 from J, leaving 7 bases between them. CDR3 sequence: CASSWGGEKLFF. In DNA form, the CDR3 reads TGTGCCAGCAGCTGGGGGGGTGAAAAACTGTTTTTT.

This clone showed up just once. The V call is TRBV29-1, the J call TRBJ2-7; D possibly corresponds to TRBD2 (5 bases). Trimming removed 2 bases at V and 1 base at J, with 12 bases between. CDR1 SQVTM and CDR2 ANQGSEA come from the germline V gene. The CDR3 is made up of 14 amino acids. The CDR3 loop reads CSVESGEQSYEQYF. The CDR3 bases are TGCAGCGTTGAATCCGGGGAGCAATCCTACGAGCAGTACTTC.

The chain uses TRBV7-9 and TRBJ2-1; tentatively, D is TRBD1 (5 bases). CDR1 and CDR2 from the germline V gene are SEHNR and FQNEAQ (reference sequence). CDR3 length equals 13 residues. The V end lost 5 bases, the J end lost 7 bases, and 12 bases lay between the germline ends. The CDR3 loop is CASSSRQLNEQFF. As DNA, the CDR3 is TGTGCCAGCAGCAGCCGACAGCTTAATGAGCAGTTCTTC. Full variable domain (outside the CDR3, taken from reference TRBV7-9 and TRBJ2-1): DTGVSQNPRHKITKRGQNVTFRCDPISEHNRLYWYRQTLGQGPEFLTYFQNEAQLEKSRLLSDRFSAERPKGSFSTLEIQRTEQGDSAMYLCASSSRQLNEQFFGPGTRLTVL.

V usage is TRBV29-1 and J usage is TRBJ1-1; TRBD1 agrees at 10 bases. The V gene's germline CDR1 is SQVTM and CDR2 ANQGSEA. Trimming at V came to 4 bases and at J to 1 base, leaving 15 bases not matched to a gene. CDR3 length: 18 residues. The CDR3 sequence: CSVGDRSRDRGRNTEAFF. The DNA of the CDR3 is TGCAGCGTTGGGGATCGCTCCCGGGACAGGGGTAGGAACACTGAAGCTTTCTTT.

This clone is labeled as medium-sized. The CDR3 sequence: CASSHDLNRGAGYTF. The DNA of the CDR3 is TGTGCCAGCAGCCACGACCTAAACAGGGGAGCTGGCTACACCTTC. This sequence joins TRBV7-8 and TRBJ1-2; 7 bases are shared with TRBD1. CDR3 length equals 15 residues. V trimming: 5 bases; J trimming: 7 bases; junction bases outside the gene matches: 13. From germline, CDR1 is SGHVS and CDR2 FQNEAQ.

This chain connects TRBV27 to TRBJ2-1; D is unclear. Germline-derived CDR1 and CDR2 are MNHEY and SMNVEV (reference sequence). Trimming stripped 2 bases from V and 2 bases from J, with 4 bases between. The CDR3 sequence is 13 residues long. CDR3 protein: CASSLKPYNEQFF. CDR3 coding DNA: TGTGCCAGCAGTTTAAAGCCCTACAATGAGCAGTTCTTC.

The rearrangement joins TRBV6-4 to TRBJ1-1; D is ambiguous. The CDR3 is 13 amino acids. Trimming cost V 6 bases and J 5 bases, with 13 bases left between them. Per the germline V gene, CDR1 is MRHNA and CDR2 is SNTAGT. DNA for the CDR3: TGTGCCAGCAGAGACACGGTCGGGACTGAAGCTTTCTTT. Its translation is CASRDTVGTEAFF.

The chain links TRBV29-1 to TRBJ2-1; unclear D gene. This CDR3 is 14 amino acids long. CDR1 is SQVTM and CDR2 is ANQGSEA in the germline V gene. V lost 3 bases and J lost 0, with 9 bases in between. In DNA, the CDR3 is TGCAGCGTTGACCCAATGAGCTCCTACAATGAGCAGTTCTTC. The encoded protein is CSVDPMSSYNEQFF.

Comments on this clone: The CDR3 does not end in the conserved phenylalanine or tryptophan, so this is likely a read error. The V call is TRBV5-6, the J call TRBJ1-2, with 7 bases fitting TRBD1. There are 14 residues in the CDR3. After removal of 3 bases from V and 8 bases from J, the junction contained 10 bases not matched to a gene. The V gene's germline CDR1 is SGHDT and CDR2 YYEEEE. This CDR3 is CASSSTGPLTGYTL. For the CDR3, the DNA is TGTGCCAGCAGCTCGACAGGGCCCCTTACCGGCTACACCCTC.

This clone turned up a few times. V gene TRBV30 combines with J gene TRBJ1-1, with D possibly matching TRBD1 (5 bases). There are 13 residues in the CDR3. Germline values: CDR1 GTSNPN, CDR2 SVGIG (reference sequence). V was clipped by 5 bases and J by 1 base, with 11 bases between them. The CDR3 DNA reads as TGTGCCTGGGGTGACAGCTGGAACACTGAAGCTTTCTTT. Encoded protein: CAWGDSWNTEAFF.

This chain uses TRBV29-1 with TRBJ1-1; no definite D call. CDR1 and CDR2 from the germline V gene are SQVTM and ANQGSEA. The CDR3 spans 11 residues. V lost 6 bases, J lost 3 bases, and 8 bases lay in between. CDR3 bases: TGCAGCGTGCGGTCGGACACTGAAGCTTTCTTT. Protein: CSVRSDTEAFF.

The rearrangement links TRBV6-5 to TRBJ2-5; 12 nucleotides agree with TRBD2. V was clipped by 7 bases and J by 4 bases; unmatched bases: 7. Germline CDR1 and CDR2: MNHEY and SVGAGI. This CDR3 has 15 residues. The CDR3 reads CASTRLAGELETQYF. The CDR3 DNA reads TGTGCCAGCACCAGACTAGCGGGAGAGTTAGAGACCCAGTACTTC.

Turning to this clone: One end of the junction fails to match germline, which may point to a read error. V and J are TRBV7-7 and TRBJ2-5; 15 bases line up with TRBD2. Germline V gene sequence: CDR1 SSHAT, CDR2 FNYEAQ (reference sequence). CDR3 length: 18 residues. The CDR3 DNA follows: TGTGCTAGCAGCCCTCGGACTAGCGGGGGGGCGGGAGGAGAGACCCAGTACTTC. This encodes CASSPRTSGGAGGETQYF.

The chain has TRBV7-9 and TRBJ1-5; 8 positions match TRBD1. This CDR3 is 16 amino acids long. CDR1 SEHNR and CDR2 FQNEAQ come from the germline V gene (reference sequence). The junction had 11 bases not matched to a gene; V was cut back by 6 bases and J by 4 bases. The CDR3 reads CASSTFGQGRNQPQHF. DNA for the CDR3: TGTGCCAGCAGTACCTTCGGACAGGGACGGAATCAGCCCCAGCATTTT.

V and J are TRBV5-6 and TRBJ2-7; 10 nucleotides line up with TRBD2. CDR1 is SGHDT, CDR2 YYEEEE, per germline. This CDR3 spans 14 amino acids. V was clipped by 4 bases and J by 3 bases; unmatched bases: 4. The CDR3 reads CASSPGLASYEQYF. The CDR3 DNA is TGTGCCAGCAGCCCGGGACTAGCGAGCTACGAGCAGTACTTC.

This chain connects TRBV6-5 to TRBJ2-1, with a tentative D call TRBD1 (6 bases). Trimming cost V 2 bases and J 10 bases, with 12 bases left between them. This CDR3 is 13 amino acids long. The germline gives CDR1 MNHEY, CDR2 SVGAGI. The CDR3 here is CASSYGTGFEQFF. CDR3 sequence (DNA): TGTGCCAGCAGTTACGGCACAGGGTTCGAGCAGTTCTTC.

The chain links TRBV4-1 to TRBJ2-3, with TRBD2 matching 11 bases. V lost 0 bases to trimming and J lost 6 bases; unmatched junction nucleotides: 11. Germline V lookup: CDR1 MGHRA, CDR2 YSYEKL. The length of the CDR3 is 18 residues. CDR3 residues: CASSQEGPSGGRSDTQYF. The CDR3 DNA reads as TGCGCCAGCAGCCAAGAAGGGCCTAGCGGGGGGAGGTCGGATACGCAGTATTTT.

This clone has more than one count but fewer than ten. This rearrangement joins TRBV30 to TRBJ2-1; no clear D gene. V shed 2 bases and J shed 2 bases, with 13 bases lying between them. Germline V gene data show CDR1 as GTSNPN and CDR2 as SVGIG (reference sequence). The CDR3 consists of 15 residues. The DNA for the CDR3 is TGTGCCTGGAGTTCCTTCATCGACACCTACAATGAGCAGTTCTTC. It specifies CAWSSFIDTYNEQFF.

This clone has only a few counts. The chain has TRBV15 and TRBJ2-3, with 8 bases that match TRBD2. Per the germline V gene, CDR1 is LNHNV and CDR2 is YYDKDF (reference sequence). V lost 0 bases, J lost 1 base, and 6 bases stayed unmatched. This CDR3 has 17 amino acids. The CDR3 region is CATSRDRGTSRTDTQYF. CDR3 coding DNA: TGTGCCACCAGCAGAGATCGAGGGACTAGTCGCACAGATACGCAGTATTTT. The variable domain in full, with the rest retrieved from reference TRBV15 and TRBJ2-3, is DAMVIQNPRYQVTQFGKPVTLSCSQTLNHNVMYWYQQKSSQAPKLLFHYYDKDFNNEADTPDNFQSRRPNTSFCFLDIRSPGLGDTAMYLCATSRDRGTSRTDTQYFGPGTRLTVL.

This clone was found a few times. The chain employs TRBV4-1 and TRBJ2-7; D is possibly TRBD2 (5 bases). V gave up 1 base and J gave up 5 bases, with 15 bases separating them. The germline CDR1 and CDR2 sequences are MGHRA and YSYEKL. The CDR3 covers 15 residues. The CDR3: CASSQGAGSGDEQYF. The DNA of the CDR3 is TGCGCCAGCAGCCAAGGGGCCGGGTCCGGGGACGAGCAGTACTTC.

This chain links TRBV7-9 with TRBJ1-1; D possibly corresponds to TRBD1 (6 bases). The germline V gene encodes CDR1 SEHNR and CDR2 FQNEAQ (reference sequence). V gave up 5 bases and J gave up 0 bases, with 10 bases separating them. This CDR3 region has 14 residues. Here the CDR3 reads CASSADRMNTEAFF. The CDR3 DNA follows: TGTGCCAGCAGCGCGGACAGAATGAACACTGAAGCTTTCTTT.

This clone was seen only a few times. The V and J genes are TRBV21-1 and TRBJ1-5. TRBV21-1 is marked as a pseudogene. The CDR3 runs 21 residues. The CDR3 spells CASSKKPLERDLLLSNQPQHF. DNA for the CDR3: TGTGCCAGCAGCAAAAAGCCCTTGGAGAGAGATTTGCTTTTGAGCAATCAGCCCCAGCATTTT.

The chain combines TRBV7-8 with TRBJ1-5, with unresolved D. Germline loops: CDR1 SGHVS, CDR2 FQNEAQ. V lost 4 bases and J lost 1, with 14 bases in between. The CDR3 runs to 16 residues. CDR3 amino acids: CASSSHAGWSNQPQHF. The CDR3 bases are TGTGCCAGCAGCTCCCACGCGGGTTGGAGCAATCAGCCCCAGCATTTT.

This chain connects TRBV6-7 to TRBJ2-7, with a tentative D call TRBD1 (5 bases). TRBV6-7 qualifies as an ORF whose function is uncertain. V lost 5 bases to trimming and J lost 1 base, with 9 bases between them. The CDR3 length is 13 residues. The CDR3 here is CASSDQGSYEQYF. The CDR3 DNA reads TGTGCCAGCAGTGACCAGGGATCCTACGAGCAGTACTTC.

The V and J genes are TRBV5-6 and TRBJ2-1; TRBD2 matches 8 bases. CDR1 SGHDT and CDR2 YYEEEE come from the germline V gene. The CDR3 length is 16 residues. V shed 0 bases, J shed 7 bases, and the junction held 9 bases outside the gene matches. The CDR3 nucleotides read TGTGCCAGCAGCTTGGCGGCGGGGGGCCCGGGGAATGAGCAGTTCTTC. It is translated as CASSLAAGGPGNEQFF.

The CDR3 DNA reads as TGTGCCAGCAGCTTGAGCCGAGCTAGCGGCCTCCCCCGAAAATATGAGACCCAGTACTTC. Its protein product is CASSLSRASGLPRKYETQYF. V is TRBV5-4 and J is TRBJ2-5; TRBD2 matches at 7 bases. The germline gives CDR1 SGHNT, CDR2 YYREEE (reference sequence). After removal of 1 base from V and 5 bases from J, the junction contained 23 bases not matched to a gene. The CDR3 contains 20 residues.

J is TRBJ1-2 and V is TRBV30; D ambiguous. CDR3 length equals 10 residues. Germline lookup yields CDR1 GTSNPN and CDR2 SVGIG (reference sequence). V was cut by 3 bases and J by 7 bases, with 6 bases left in between. CDR3 nucleotide sequence: TGTGCCTGGAGCAAAATTGGCTACACCTTC. Encoded protein: CAWSKIGYTF.

The chain joins TRBV7-9 to TRBJ2-3; D may be TRBD1 (6 bases). The CDR3 contains 15 residues. V lost 0 bases and J 4 bases, leaving 11 bases between the germline ends. In germline, CDR1 is SEHNR, CDR2 FQNEAQ (reference sequence). As DNA, the CDR3 is TGTGCCAGCAGCTTAGCGGGGGCCAGCGCAGATACGCAGTATTTT. Encoded protein: CASSLAGASADTQYF.

This sequence joins TRBV9 and TRBJ2-3; 8 bases map to TRBD2. The V gene end was trimmed by 6 bases and the J gene end by 6 bases; junction bases not matched to a gene: 6. CDR1 is SGDLS and CDR2 is YYNGEE in the germline V gene. The length of the CDR3 is 13 residues. CDR3 sequence (DNA): TGTGCCAGCAACGGGGGGGCATGGGATACGCAGTATTTT. This translates into CASNGGAWDTQYF.